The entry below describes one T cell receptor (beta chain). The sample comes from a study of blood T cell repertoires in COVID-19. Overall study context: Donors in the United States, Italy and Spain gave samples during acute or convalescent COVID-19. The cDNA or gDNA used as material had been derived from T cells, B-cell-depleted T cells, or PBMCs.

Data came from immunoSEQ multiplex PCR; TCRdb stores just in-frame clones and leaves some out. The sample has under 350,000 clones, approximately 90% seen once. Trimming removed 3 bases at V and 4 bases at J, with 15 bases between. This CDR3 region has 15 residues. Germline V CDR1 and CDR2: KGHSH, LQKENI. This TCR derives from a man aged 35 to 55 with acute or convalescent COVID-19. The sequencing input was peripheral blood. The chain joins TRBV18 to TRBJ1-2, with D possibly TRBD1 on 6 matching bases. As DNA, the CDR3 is TGTGCCAGCTCACCCGCAGGGGATTTAAGCTATGGCTACACCTTC. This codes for CASSPAGDLSYGYTF.